The 27 T cell receptor beta chains in this list originate from one sample, sequenced in a study of monozygotic twins with inflammatory bowel disease. Following a re-call of the 5' RACE reads, TCRdb has one entry per CDR3 protein and lacks DNA. The sample table sets out roughly 100,000 distinct CDR3 sequences. Specimen: blood. The receptors originated from a human donor with ulcerative colitis or Crohn's disease, or a healthy co-twin of an affected twin (not recorded which).

The J gene is TRBJ2-4, the V gene TRBV5-4; TCRdb returns TRBD2, unconfirmable since there is no DNA. The CDR3 is made up of 14 amino acids. The germline V gene encodes CDR1 SGHNT and CDR2 YYREEE (reference sequence). The chain's CDR3 is CASSFSGAKNIQYF. The full variable domain, in which reference TRBV5-4 and TRBJ2-4 provide the parts outside the CDR3, is ETGVTQSPTHLIKTRGQQVTLRCSSQSGHNTVSWYQQALGQGPQFIFQYYREEENGRGNFPPRFSGLQFPNYSSELNVNALELDDSALYLCASSFSGAKNIQYFGAGTRLSVL.

This chain joins TRBV7-2 and TRBJ1-4; the TCRdb D gene call, TRBD1, has no DNA to confirm it. The CDR3 contains 16 residues. Germline V gene lookup returns CDR1 SGHTA and CDR2 FQGNSA. CDR3: CASSLQPGAGSEKLFF.

V is TRBV29-1 and J is TRBJ2-7; checking the TCRdb D call of TRBD1 is not possible without DNA. Germline lookup yields CDR1 SQVTM and CDR2 ANQGSEA. The CDR3 length is 14 residues. This CDR3 is CSVGSGTGSYEQYF.

This chain connects TRBV5-1 to TRBJ2-2; the TCRdb D gene call, TRBD1, has no DNA to confirm it. The CDR3 loop spans 16 amino acids. Germline V gene data show CDR1 as SGHRS and CDR2 as YFSETQ. The CDR3 here is CASSWTGGANTGELFF.

The CDR3 reads CASSEDGSTTNLF. The chain has TRBV9 and TRBJ1-1. The CDR3 runs 13 residues. Germline loops: CDR1 SGDLS, CDR2 YYNGEE. Based on the CDR3 plus reference TRBV9 and TRBJ1-1, the full variable domain is DSGVTQTPKHLITATGQRVTLRCSPRSGDLSVYWYQQSLDQGLQFLIQYYNGEERAKGNILERFSAQQFPDLHSELNLSSLELGDSALYFCASSEDGSTTNLFGQGTRLTVV.

The chain combines TRBV5-1 with TRBJ2-5; absent DNA, TCRdb's TRBD2 call cannot be checked. From germline, CDR1 is SGHRS and CDR2 YFSETQ. The CDR3 spans 15 residues. CDR3 region: CASSLAGLVQETQYF.

CDR3 amino acids: CASSLVWDRTYNEQFF. The V call is TRBV7-9, the J call TRBJ2-1; TCRdb gives TRBD1 as the D gene, but with no DNA this cannot be confirmed. The CDR3 extends over 16 amino acids. CDR1 is SEHNR and CDR2 is FQNEAQ in the germline V gene (reference sequence).

J is TRBJ1-5 and V is TRBV7-2; TCRdb names TRBD1, which stays unverified in the absence of DNA. CDR3 size: 15 residues. CDR1 and CDR2 (germline): SGHTA, FQGNSA. CDR3 residues: CASSLTGGASQPQHF.

This chain joins TRBV29-1 and TRBJ2-7; checking the TCRdb D call of TRBD1 is not possible without DNA. Per the germline V gene, CDR1 is SQVTM and CDR2 is ANQGSEA. The CDR3 covers 14 residues. The CDR3 sequence: CSVYQGEASYEQYF.

The gene calls are TRBV19 and TRBJ2-3; the TCRdb D gene call, TRBD1, has no DNA to confirm it. From germline, CDR1 is LNHDA and CDR2 SQIVND (reference sequence). The CDR3 covers 14 residues. The CDR3 sequence is CASSMPGSTDTQYF.

The chain joins TRBV20-1 to TRBJ2-7. The CDR3 runs to 15 residues. The germline gives CDR1 DFQATT, CDR2 SNEGSKA (reference sequence). The CDR3 reads CSARGMSGSWYEQYF.

The chain combines TRBV6-4 with TRBJ2-2; TCRdb outputs TRBD2, but without DNA this stays unchecked. The CDR3 extends over 14 amino acids. Per the germline V gene, CDR1 is MRHNA and CDR2 is SNTAGT. This CDR3 is CASSDTGGTGELFF.

The genes are TRBV5-1 and TRBJ1-2; TCRdb lists TRBD1, though no DNA is available to test this call. Germline values: CDR1 SGHRS, CDR2 YFSETQ. This CDR3 spans 16 amino acids. CDR3 sequence: CASSLPGTGGVYGYTF.

The gene calls are TRBV7-2 and TRBJ1-5; TCRdb lists TRBD1, though no DNA is available to test this call. Germline CDR1 is SGHTA and CDR2 is FQGNSA. The CDR3 runs to 16 residues. This CDR3 is CASSEDRIVSNQPQHF. Combining the CDR3 with reference TRBV7-2 and TRBJ1-5 gives the whole variable domain GAGVSQSPSNKVTEKGKDVELRCDPISGHTALYWYRQSLGQGLEFLIYFQGNSAPDKSGLPSDRFSAERTGGSVSTLTIQRTQQEDSAVYLCASSEDRIVSNQPQHFGDGTRLSIL.

This chain joins TRBV7-9 and TRBJ2-7. Germline loops: CDR1 SEHNR, CDR2 FQNEAQ (reference sequence). The CDR3 contains 13 residues. The CDR3 sequence is CASSPPTNYEQYF.

The rearrangement uses TRBV18 and TRBJ2-6; TCRdb indicates TRBD1, and absent DNA this call remains unverified. Germline V gives CDR1 KGHSH, CDR2 LQKENI. The length of the CDR3 is 16 residues. CDR3 region: CASSPVGQTGANVLTF.

V usage is TRBV20-1 and J usage is TRBJ2-1; the TRBD2 assignment by TCRdb is unverifiable without DNA. Looked up from germline, CDR1 is DFQATT and CDR2 is SNEGSKA (reference sequence). There are 16 residues in the CDR3. The CDR3 sequence: CSARGEAVGNIYEQFF.

The rearrangement joins TRBV7-2 to TRBJ2-3. The V gene's germline CDR1 is SGHTA and CDR2 FQGNSA. The length of the CDR3 is 14 residues. This chain's CDR3 is CASSLLQTTGTQYF.

V is TRBV6-1 and J is TRBJ2-7; TCRdb gives TRBD2 as the D gene, but with no DNA this cannot be confirmed. Per germline, CDR1 MNHNS and CDR2 SASEGT. This CDR3 has 15 residues. CDR3 amino acids: CASSFLAGGPYEQYF.

The chain links TRBV20-1 to TRBJ2-7. Germline-derived CDR1 and CDR2 are DFQATT and SNEGSKA (reference sequence). This CDR3 is built from 13 residues. CDR3 sequence: CSATTDASYEQYF.

V is TRBV28 and J is TRBJ2-1; the D call of TRBD1 rests on TCRdb alone, since no DNA is present to check it. Per germline, CDR1 MDHEN and CDR2 SYDVKM. CDR3 size: 13 residues. The CDR3 spells CASTAQGEGGQFF.

This chain links TRBV7-8 with TRBJ2-5; no DNA is available, so the TRBD1 call from TCRdb remains unchecked. CDR1 and CDR2 from the germline V gene are SGHVS and FQNEAQ. This CDR3 is 14 amino acids long. CDR3: CASSLGQGAETQYF.

This chain links TRBV12-3 or TRBV12-4 with TRBJ2-1; TCRdb's D call of TRBD1 is untestable without DNA. CDR3 length equals 13 residues. The CDR3 is CASSFGGWGEQFF.

The rearrangement uses TRBV7-2 and TRBJ2-3. CDR1 and CDR2 (germline): SGHTA, FQGNSA. The CDR3 runs to 15 residues. The CDR3 loop reads CASSLGWMSTDTQYF.

J is TRBJ2-1 and V is TRBV7-2. The CDR3 loop spans 15 amino acids. Germline CDR1 reads SGHTA; CDR2 reads FQGNSA. CDR3 loop: CASTQVGSSYNEQFF.

The rearrangement uses TRBV18 and TRBJ2-7; no DNA is available, so the TRBD1 call from TCRdb remains unchecked. The CDR3 sequence is 15 residues long. Germline CDR1 is KGHSH and CDR2 is LQKENI. The CDR3 reads CASSPGATTGGGQYF.

The chain's CDR3 is CASSTPRFTDTQYF. The chain has TRBV12-3 or TRBV12-4 and TRBJ2-3. CDR3 length: 14 amino acids.